This is a list of T cell receptor beta chains from one sample in a study of shared clonotypes between healthy human individuals. TCRdb's copy holds only in-frame clones and misses some; the assay was immunoSEQ multiplex PCR. The sample contains about 680,000 clones, 60% to 75% of which appear only once. Specimen: memory CD4+ T cells sorted from blood. Receptor source: a woman aged 25 to 39 in good health. Each CDR3 is given with its conserved first and last residue. A D gene is named only where the DNA matches it firmly. Rows give clone size only sometimes, using once, few, many, or a class for an expanded clone.

. TRBJ1-5 . TRBV19 CASSMSGTISNQPQHF TGTGCCAGTAGTATGTCTGGGACCATTAGCAATCAGCCCCAGCATTTT
. TRBJ2-7 . TRBV7-9 CASSLEVGEQYF TGTGCCAGCAGCTTAGAGGTAGGGGAGCAGTACTTC
TRBD1 TRBJ1-4 once TRBV5-1 CASSFDRGDEKLFF TGCGCCAGCAGTTTTGACAGGGGGGACGAAAAACTGTTTTTT
. TRBJ1-1 few TRBV7-3 CASSPGAHTEAFF TGTGCCAGCAGCCCAGGAGCCCACACTGAAGCTTTCTTT
. TRBJ1-2 . TRBV6-5 CASSYSLGAEDGYTF TGTGCCAGCAGTTACTCCCTGGGGGCGGAGGATGGCTACACCTTC
TRBD2 TRBJ2-3 . TRBV7-9 CASSPISGRGGDTQYF TGTGCCAGCAGCCCAATTAGCGGGAGGGGAGGCGATACGCAGTATTTT
TRBD2 TRBJ2-5 few TRBV7-2 CASSFGGGPMETQYF TGTGCCAGCAGCTTTGGGGGAGGGCCGATGGAGACCCAGTACTTC
. TRBJ2-7 . TRBV5-1 CASSSQGYEQYF TGCGCCAGCAGCTCGCAGGGATACGAGCAGTACTTC
TRBD2 TRBJ2-4 . TRBV7-8 CASSIGLAGVTRDIQYF TGTGCCAGCAGCATAGGACTAGCGGGAGTCACGAGGGACATTCAGTACTTC
TRBD2 TRBJ2-7 . TRBV28 CASSSRTSGRYEQYF TGTGCCAGCAGTTCCCGGACTAGCGGGAGGTACGAGCAGTACTTC
. TRBJ2-3 . TRBV19 CASSLSGNTDTQYF TGTGCCAGTTCCTTAAGCGGAAACACAGATACGCAGTATTTT
TRBD2 TRBJ2-1 . TRBV6-5 CASSFSTGGLGEQFF TGTGCCAGCAGCTTCTCTACGGGAGGGCTCGGGGAGCAGTTCTTC
TRBD1 TRBJ1-4 . TRBV2 CASKPNRGPEKLFF TGTGCCAGCAAACCGAACAGGGGGCCTGAAAAACTGTTTTTT
TRBD2 TRBJ2-3 . TRBV7-2 CASSLVPTSGIDTQYF TGTGCCAGCAGCTTAGTCCCGACTAGCGGGATAGATACGCAGTATTTT
. TRBJ1-1 few TRBV14 CASSLKNLRKDTEAFF TGTGCCAGCAGCCTCAAGAATCTAAGGAAGGACACTGAAGCTTTCTTT
TRBD2 TRBJ2-1 . TRBV18 CASSLPGLAAYNEQFF TGTGCCAGCTCACTTCCGGGACTAGCGGCCTACAATGAGCAGTTCTTC
TRBD1 TRBJ1-1 . TRBV19 CASSTGTVNTEAFF TGTGCCAGTAGTACCGGGACAGTGAACACTGAAGCTTTCTTT
TRBD1 TRBJ2-5 once TRBV4-1 CASSQRLYRGQQETQYF TGCGCCAGCAGCCAACGGTTGTACAGGGGGCAGCAAGAGACCCAGTACTTC
. TRBJ2-7 . TRBV10-1 CASSDEGAREQYF TGCGCCAGCAGTGATGAAGGGGCTCGCGAGCAGTACTTC
TRBD2 TRBJ2-2 . TRBV4-1 CASSSGRDTGELFF TGCGCCAGCAGCAGCGGGAGGGACACCGGGGAGCTGTTTTTT
. TRBJ1-3 few TRBV27 CASSLGHSGNTIYF TGTGCCAGCAGTTTGGGACACTCTGGAAACACCATATATTTT
. TRBJ2-1 . TRBV7-9 CASSRIGSREQFF TGTGCCAGCAGTAGGATAGGCTCCAGGGAGCAGTTCTTC
TRBD1 TRBJ2-6 . TRBV27 CASSLITGGSGANVLTF TGTGCCAGCAGTCTTATTACAGGGGGCAGTGGGGCCAACGTCCTGACTTTC
TRBD2 TRBJ2-1 . TRBV11-1 CASSRLADSSYNEQFF TGTGCCAGCAGTCGACTAGCGGATAGCTCCTACAATGAGCAGTTCTTC
. TRBJ2-2 . TRBV9 CASSPRVGQGRTGELFF TGTGCCAGCAGCCCAAGGGTGGGGCAGGGTCGCACCGGGGAGCTGTTTTTT
TRBD1 TRBJ1-4 . TRBV5-5 CASSIRTGRDEKLFF TGTGCCAGCAGCATCCGGACAGGGCGGGATGAAAAACTGTTTTTT
. TRBJ2-7 . TRBV4-1 CASSQAGSGNYEQYF TGCGCCAGCAGCCAAGCGGGGAGCGGTAACTACGAGCAGTACTTC
. TRBJ1-5 few TRBV6-1 CASWSWREDNQPQHF TGTGCCAGCTGGTCGTGGAGGGAGGACAATCAGCCCCAGCATTTT
. TRBJ2-5 . TRBV28 CASSLRLEETQYF TGTGCCAGCAGTTTGCGCCTAGAAGAGACCCAGTACTTC
. TRBJ2-3 . TRBV21-1 CASSKTPGGSGSPDTQYF TGTGCCAGCAGCAAAACCCCGGGGGGTAGCGGGAGTCCAGATACGCAGTATTTT
. TRBJ1-5 . TRBV19 CASSRADYSNQPQHF TGTGCCAGTAGTAGGGCGGACTATAGCAATCAGCCCCAGCATTTT
. TRBJ2-1 . TRBV19 CASSIDRVNEQFF TGTGCCAGTAGTATAGACAGGGTTAATGAGCAGTTCTTC
. TRBJ2-3 . TRBV27 CASSIVGAHLTDTQYF TGTGCCAGCAGTATTGTAGGGGCACACCTCACAGATACGCAGTATTTT
. TRBJ2-2 . TRBV5-4 CASSYEWVTGELFF TGTGCCAGCAGTTACGAGTGGGTCACCGGGGAGCTGTTTTTT
TRBD2 TRBJ2-3 . TRBV28 CASSYHLGRASDTQYF TGTGCCAGCAGTTACCATCTCGGGAGGGCATCCGATACGCAGTATTTT
. TRBJ1-1 . TRBV2 CASSATGLGTEAFF TGTGCCAGCAGTGCTACAGGGCTGGGCACTGAAGCTTTCTTT
TRBD1 TRBJ1-2 . TRBV5-6 CASSTGQGLVGYTF TGTGCCAGCAGTACAGGACAGGGACTCGTTGGCTACACCTTC
. TRBJ2-3 . TRBV28 CASSQGPRTNTQYF TGTGCCAGCAGTCAAGGACCCCGGACAAATACGCAGTATTTT
TRBD1 TRBJ2-2 . TRBV5-1 CASLKDRLNTGELFF TGCGCCAGCCTGAAGGACAGGCTTAACACCGGGGAGCTGTTTTTT
. TRBJ2-5 . TRBV5-1 CASSWGDQETQYF TGCGCCAGCAGCTGGGGGGATCAAGAGACCCAGTACTTC
. TRBJ1-1 . TRBV20-1 CSARDTTEAFF TGCAGTGCTAGAGACACCACTGAAGCTTTCTTT
. TRBJ2-7 . TRBV4-2 CASSQDRSREPTYEQYF TGTGCCAGCAGCCAAGATCGTTCACGGGAGCCCACCTACGAGCAGTACTTC
. TRBJ2-1 . TRBV28 CASSLQGRGQFF TGTGCCAGCAGTTTGCAAGGGCGCGGGCAGTTCTTC
. TRBJ1-6 . TRBV30 CAWSTGHLNSPLHF TGTGCCTGGAGTACCGGACACCTAAATTCACCCCTCCACTTT
TRBD1 TRBJ1-2 few TRBV9 CASSPEEGALFGYTF TGTGCCAGCAGCCCAGAGGAGGGGGCGCTTTTTGGCTACACCTTC
. TRBJ1-5 . TRBV4-1 CASSPNFGGGNQPQHF TGCGCCAGCAGCCCCAACTTCGGGGGGGGCAATCAGCCCCAGCATTTT
. TRBJ1-1 once TRBV6-1 CASSPREADTEAFF TGTGCCAGCAGCCCCAGGGAGGCGGACACTGAAGCTTTCTTT
TRBD1 TRBJ1-2 . TRBV5-1 CASSLAQGGEYGYTF TGCGCCAGCAGCTTGGCCCAGGGGGGCGAGTATGGCTACACCTTC
. TRBJ1-2 few TRBV15 CATSRDGQTGYTF TGTGCCACCAGCAGAGATGGACAGACGGGCTACACCTTC
TRBD1 TRBJ2-7 . TRBV15 CATSSPGQSSYEQYF TGTGCCACCAGCAGTCCGGGACAGAGCTCCTACGAGCAGTACTTC
. TRBJ2-7 . TRBV7-9 CASSWTVRPYEQYF TGTGCCAGCAGCTGGACAGTTCGCCCCTACGAGCAGTACTTC
. TRBJ1-5 few TRBV2 CASKVQGTRNQPQHF TGTGCCAGCAAGGTTCAGGGGACCCGCAATCAGCCCCAGCATTTT
. TRBJ1-3 . TRBV28 CATIPSSGNTIYF TGTGCCACCATTCCCAGCTCTGGAAACACCATATATTTT
. TRBJ1-5 many TRBV2 CASSEGPNQPQHF TGTGCCAGCAGTGAAGGACCCAATCAGCCCCAGCATTTT
TRBD2 TRBJ2-7 . TRBV5-8 CASSEYRTSGRNEQYF TGTGCCAGCAGCGAATATCGGACTAGCGGGAGGAACGAGCAGTACTTC
. TRBJ1-6 . TRBV6-1 CASVGSSYNSPLHF TGTGCCAGCGTTGGGAGCTCCTATAATTCACCCCTCCACTTT
. TRBJ2-3 once TRBV5-8 CASSSNPFARTDTQYF TGTGCCAGCAGCTCCAATCCGTTCGCACGCACAGATACGCAGTATTTT
. TRBJ1-2 . TRBV30 CAWSQRVGYTF TGTGCCTGGAGTCAACGGGTTGGCTACACCTTC
TRBD1 TRBJ1-3 . TRBV30 CAWTTGNGNTIYF TGTGCCTGGACGACAGGGAATGGAAACACCATATATTTT